The text below deals with one T cell receptor beta chain. This clonotype was recorded many times. Its antigen is still unknown. Base qualities are not recorded, but no much larger clone differs from it by a single base. Synovial fluid samples were matched to blood samples from the same ankylosing spondylitis patients. This sample was included in a study of CD8 T cells in ankylosing spondylitis (dated by TCRdb to 2015 to 2018). Turning to the overall study: T cell receptor beta repertoires were profiled in healthy donors and ankylosing spondylitis patients so that disease-linked TCR variants could be found. Samples of peripheral blood were taken, and for ankylosing spondylitis patients, synovial fluid was collected as well. In total, the full study cohort was made up of 108 healthy donors and roughly 27 ankylosing spondylitis patients.

Sequencing was performed on an Illumina HiSeq 2500. TCR beta libraries were prepared by quantitative 5'-RACE with molecular barcodes. Turning to the authors' computational methods: Disease-linked TCR variants were identified with a new computational method built on a probabilistic model of VDJ rearrangement. The raw public data were reprocessed by TCRdb itself: fastp quality trimming at Q25, MiXCR clonotype calling, in-frame beta chains only. Rows matching on CDR3 protein sequence are summarized as one entry with the most common DNA and genes. TCRdb's processing, not the authors' own work, is the source of the V and J calls. Here the sample has some 140,000 distinct CDR3 sequences; 7.5% to 9.5% occur a single time. Jointly, the top ten make up 7.3% of the sample. Study-level results and caveats: Significant enrichment of the disease-linked clones was reported in matched synovial fluid samples from ankylosing spondylitis patients. The disease-linked clones showed a CD8+ phenotype and occurred at relatively low frequencies in peripheral blood. Some of the motif variants had been reported before in the synovial fluid and blood of reactive arthritis patients, a finding that suggests common disease-initiation mechanisms. A TCR beta motif of seven or eight highly homologous amino acid variants appeared characteristic of blood from ankylosing spondylitis patients.

The CDR3 has 14 amino acids, counting the end cysteine and phenylalanine. CDR3 DNA only is kept here, 42 bases in frame from base 1. CDR1 SEHNR and CDR2 FQNEAQ were looked up in the germline V gene (reference sequence). V is cut back by 3 bases and J by 8 bases, with 6 bases in the junction unmatched. The receptor was derived from a male donor with ankylosing spondylitis. The rearrangement combines TRBV7-9 with TRBJ2-1, and 8 junction bases match TRBD2. The specimen was synovial fluid, either unsorted or a sorted T cell fraction (not recorded which). The nucleotide sequence reads as follows: TGTGCCAGCAGCTTCGGACTAGCTGGAGATGAGCAGTTCTTC. It encodes CASSFGLAGDEQFF. With all but the CDR3 taken from the reference TRBV7-9 and TRBJ2-1 genes, the full variable domain is: DTGVSQNPRHKITKRGQNVTFRCDPISEHNRLYWYRQTLGQGPEFLTYFQNEAQLEKSRLLSDRFSAERPKGSFSTLEIQRTEQGDSAMYLCASSFGLAGDEQFFGPGTRLTVL.